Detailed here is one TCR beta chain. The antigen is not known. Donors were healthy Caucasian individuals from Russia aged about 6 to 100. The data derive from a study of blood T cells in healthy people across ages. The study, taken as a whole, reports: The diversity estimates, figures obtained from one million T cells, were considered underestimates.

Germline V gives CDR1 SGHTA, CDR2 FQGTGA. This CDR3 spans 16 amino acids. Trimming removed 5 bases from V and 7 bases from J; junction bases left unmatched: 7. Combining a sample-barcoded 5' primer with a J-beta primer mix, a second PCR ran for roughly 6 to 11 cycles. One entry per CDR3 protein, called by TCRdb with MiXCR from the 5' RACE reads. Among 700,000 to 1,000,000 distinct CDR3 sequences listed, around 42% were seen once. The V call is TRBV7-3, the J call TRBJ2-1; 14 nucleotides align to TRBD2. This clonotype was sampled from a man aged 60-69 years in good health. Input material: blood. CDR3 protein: CASSPRGLAGVNEQFF. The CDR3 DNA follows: TGTGCCAGCAGCCCCAGGGGACTAGCGGGGGTTAATGAGCAGTTCTTC.